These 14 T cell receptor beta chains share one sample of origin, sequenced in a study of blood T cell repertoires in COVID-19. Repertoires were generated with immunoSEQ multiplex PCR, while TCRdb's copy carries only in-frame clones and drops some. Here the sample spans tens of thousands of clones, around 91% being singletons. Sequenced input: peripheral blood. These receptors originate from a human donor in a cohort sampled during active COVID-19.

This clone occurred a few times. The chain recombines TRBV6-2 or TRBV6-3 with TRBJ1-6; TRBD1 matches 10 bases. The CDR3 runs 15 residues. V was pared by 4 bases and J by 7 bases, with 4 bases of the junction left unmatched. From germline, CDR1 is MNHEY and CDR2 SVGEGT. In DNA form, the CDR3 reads TGTGCCAGCAGTTTCAGGACAGGGGGGAATTCACCCCTCCACTTT. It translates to CASSFRTGGNSPLHF.

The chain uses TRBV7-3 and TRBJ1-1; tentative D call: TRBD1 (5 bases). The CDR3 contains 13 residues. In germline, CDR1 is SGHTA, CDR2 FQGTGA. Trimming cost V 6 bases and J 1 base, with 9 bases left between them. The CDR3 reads CASRNTGNTEAFF. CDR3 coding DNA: TGTGCCAGCAGAAACACAGGGAACACTGAAGCTTTCTTT.

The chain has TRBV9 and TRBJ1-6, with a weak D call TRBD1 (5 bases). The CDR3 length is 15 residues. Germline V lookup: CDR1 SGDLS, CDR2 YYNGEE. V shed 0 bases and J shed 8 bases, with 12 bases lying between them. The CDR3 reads CASSVESGQYSPLHF. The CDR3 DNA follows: TGTGCCAGCAGCGTAGAGTCAGGGCAGTATTCACCCCTCCACTTT.

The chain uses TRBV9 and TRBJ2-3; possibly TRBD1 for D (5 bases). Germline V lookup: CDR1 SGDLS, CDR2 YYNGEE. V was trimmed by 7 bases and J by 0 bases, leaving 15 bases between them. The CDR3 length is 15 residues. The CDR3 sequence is CASSTAQVSTDTQYF. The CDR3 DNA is TGTGCCAGCTCGACGGCACAGGTTAGCACAGATACGCAGTATTTT.

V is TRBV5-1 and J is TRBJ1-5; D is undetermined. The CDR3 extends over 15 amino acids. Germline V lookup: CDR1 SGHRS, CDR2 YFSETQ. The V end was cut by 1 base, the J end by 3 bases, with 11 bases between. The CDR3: CASSLNGQLNQPQHF. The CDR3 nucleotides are TGCGCCAGCAGCTTGAATGGGCAGCTCAATCAGCCCCAGCATTTT.

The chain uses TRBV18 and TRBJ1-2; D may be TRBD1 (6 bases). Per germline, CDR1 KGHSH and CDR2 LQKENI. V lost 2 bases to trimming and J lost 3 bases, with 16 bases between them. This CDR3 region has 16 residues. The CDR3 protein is CASSPGVNNRDYGYTF. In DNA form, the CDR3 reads TGTGCCAGCTCACCAGGAGTAAACAACAGGGACTATGGCTACACCTTC.

The CDR3 reads CASSPRGEKLFF. In DNA form, the CDR3 reads TGCGCCAGCAGCCCCCGGGGTGAAAAACTGTTTTTT. The V gene is TRBV4-3, the J gene TRBJ1-4, with D unclear. Trimming stripped 4 bases from V and 7 bases from J, with 7 bases between. Germline values: CDR1 LGHNA, CDR2 YSLEER. The CDR3 covers 12 residues.

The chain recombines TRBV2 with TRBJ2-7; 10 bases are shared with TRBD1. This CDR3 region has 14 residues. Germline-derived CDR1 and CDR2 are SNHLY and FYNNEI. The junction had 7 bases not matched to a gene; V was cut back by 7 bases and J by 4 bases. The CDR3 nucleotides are TGTGCCAGCACCACGGGACAGGGGTTGTACGAGCAGTACTTC. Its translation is CASTTGQGLYEQYF.

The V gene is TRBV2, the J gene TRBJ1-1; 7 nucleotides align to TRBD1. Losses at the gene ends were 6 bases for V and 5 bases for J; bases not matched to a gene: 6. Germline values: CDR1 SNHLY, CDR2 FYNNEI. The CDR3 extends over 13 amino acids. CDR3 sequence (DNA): TGTGCCAGCAGGGAACTGACAGGGACTGAAGCTTTCTTT. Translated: CASRELTGTEAFF.

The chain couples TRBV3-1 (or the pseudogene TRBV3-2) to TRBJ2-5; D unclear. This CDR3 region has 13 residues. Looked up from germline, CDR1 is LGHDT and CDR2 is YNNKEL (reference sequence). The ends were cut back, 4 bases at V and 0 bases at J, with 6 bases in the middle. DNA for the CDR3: TGTGCCAGCAGCCCCTCAGACCAAGAGACCCAGTACTTC. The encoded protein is CASSPSDQETQYF.

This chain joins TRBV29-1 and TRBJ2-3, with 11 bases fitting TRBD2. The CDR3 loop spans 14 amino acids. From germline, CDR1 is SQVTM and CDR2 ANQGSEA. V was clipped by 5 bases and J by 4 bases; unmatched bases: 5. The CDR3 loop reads CSVKTSGASDTQYF. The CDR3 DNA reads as TGCAGCGTTAAGACTAGCGGGGCATCAGATACGCAGTATTTT.

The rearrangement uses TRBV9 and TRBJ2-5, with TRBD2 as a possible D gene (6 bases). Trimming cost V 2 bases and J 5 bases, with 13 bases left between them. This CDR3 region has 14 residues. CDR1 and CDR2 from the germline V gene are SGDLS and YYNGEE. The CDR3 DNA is TGTGCCAGCAGCGTGTCCGGGACTCAGGAGACCCAGTACTTC. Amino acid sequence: CASSVSGTQETQYF.

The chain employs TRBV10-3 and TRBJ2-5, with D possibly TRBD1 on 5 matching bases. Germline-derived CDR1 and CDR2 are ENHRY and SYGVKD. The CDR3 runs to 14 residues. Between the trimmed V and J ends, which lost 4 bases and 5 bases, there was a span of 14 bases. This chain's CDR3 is CAISVGQGFETQYF. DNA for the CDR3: TGTGCCATCAGTGTTGGGCAGGGTTTTGAGACCCAGTACTTC.

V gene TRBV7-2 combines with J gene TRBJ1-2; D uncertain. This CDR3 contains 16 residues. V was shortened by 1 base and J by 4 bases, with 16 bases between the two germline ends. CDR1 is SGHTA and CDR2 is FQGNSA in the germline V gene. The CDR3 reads CASSLVAVGVGYGYTF. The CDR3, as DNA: TGTGCCAGCAGCTTAGTTGCTGTCGGGGTCGGCTATGGCTACACCTTC.